The rows below give T cell receptor beta chains drawn from one sample of a study of CD8 T cells in ankylosing spondylitis. From the 5' RACE reads, TCRdb called clonotypes with MiXCR, one entry per CDR3 protein. The profile shows 250,000 to 300,000 distinct CDR3 sequences, 20% of them singletons. The sample was blood, either unsorted or a sorted T cell fraction (not recorded which). The receptors come from a male donor with ankylosing spondylitis or in good health (not recorded which). CDR3s include the opening cysteine and the closing phenylalanine or tryptophan. D genes are given only for firm matches. Clone size appears in some rows only: once, few, many, or a class for an expanded clone.

12	-	TRBV12-3/TRBV12-4	-	TRBJ1-6	TGTGCCAGCAGTTGGGATTTTTCACCCCTCCACTTT	CASSWDFSPLHF
15	few	TRBV3-1	-	TRBJ2-3	TGTGCCAGCAGCCAAGAACCCCTCGAGACAGATACGCAGTATTTT	CASSQEPLETDTQYF
17	-	TRBV20-1	TRBD2	TRBJ2-1	TGCAGTGCTAAACTAGCGGGAGGAAAGGGCTCCTACAATGAGCAGTTCTTC	CSAKLAGGKGSYNEQFF
13	few	TRBV28	-	TRBJ2-3	TGTGCCAGCAGTCGCCCCGCGACAGATACGCAGTATTTT	CASSRPATDTQYF
12	-	TRBV5-1	-	TRBJ2-3	TGCGCCAGCAGCTACGACTGGGATACGCAGTATTTT	CASSYDWDTQYF
14	-	TRBV6-2/TRBV6-3	TRBD2	TRBJ2-5	TGTGCCAGCAGTTACGGGCGGGGGCAAGAGACCCAGTACTTC	CASSYGRGQETQYF
16	few	TRBV27	-	TRBJ2-5	TGTGCCAGCAGTTTACGGGGGGCAGGGGGCCCAGAGACCCAGTACTTC	CASSLRGAGGPETQYF
16	-	TRBV27	-	TRBJ1-6	TGTGCCAGCAGTCATCACAGGGATGGAGTCGGTTCACCCCTCCACTTT	CASSHHRDGVGSPLHF
15	-	TRBV5-1	-	TRBJ1-4	TGCGCCAGCAGCACCCACCGGGGGGTGGATGAAAAACTGTTTTTT	CASSTHRGVDEKLFF
15	-	TRBV28	-	TRBJ2-5	TGTGCCAGCAGTTTGATGTCAGGGCGCCAAGAGACCCAGTACTTC	CASSLMSGRQETQYF
15	many	TRBV6-5	-	TRBJ1-2	TGTGCCAGCAGTTACTCGATAACCGGGGCGCGGGGCTACACCTTC	CASSYSITGARGYTF
14	many	TRBV12-3/TRBV12-4	TRBD1	TRBJ2-2	TGTGCCAGCAATCCAACAGGGGACACCGGGGAGCTGTTTTTT	CASNPTGDTGELFF
13	few	TRBV20-1	-	TRBJ2-1	TGCAGTGCGGTAGACGGGCCACACAATGAGCAGTTCTTC	CSAVDGPHNEQFF
13	-	TRBV20-1	-	TRBJ2-3	TGCAGTGCTAGACAGACAGCAGCAGATACGCAGTATTTT	CSARQTAADTQYF
13	-	TRBV9	-	TRBJ2-5	TGTGCCAGCAGCGTAGAGGCTTGGGAGACCCAGTACTTC	CASSVEAWETQYF
12	many	TRBV6-5	-	TRBJ2-3	TGTGCCACCAAGGACTGGACAGATACGCAGTATTTT	CATKDWTDTQYF
20	few	TRBV28	TRBD1	TRBJ1-4	TGTGCCAGCAGTCTCCATCCTCCGGGACAGGGGGCGCAGGGTGGTGAAAAACTGTTTTTT	CASSLHPPGQGAQGGEKLFF
18	few	TRBV5-1	TRBD1	TRBJ1-1	TGCGCCAGCAGCTTGGACGGACAGGGGGCTATATTGAACACTGAAGCTTTCTTT	CASSLDGQGAILNTEAFF
18	once	TRBV7-8	TRBD2	TRBJ2-1	TGTGCCAGCAGCGCCGGACTAGCGGGAGGGCCAGCGTACAATGAGCAGTTCTTC	CASSAGLAGGPAYNEQFF
13	-	TRBV2	-	TRBJ2-5	TGTGCCAGCAGCAAGACTAGGGAAGAGACCCAGTACTTC	CASSKTREETQYF
17	many	TRBV15	-	TRBJ2-1	TGTGCCACCAGCAGAGGGGGGACCGGGAGCTCCTACAATGAGCAGTTCTTC	CATSRGGTGSSYNEQFF
15	few	TRBV5-1	TRBD2	TRBJ2-1	TGCGCCAGCAGCTTGACCGGCGGGAGCGTAAATGAGCAGTTCTTC	CASSLTGGSVNEQFF
16	many	TRBV7-8	TRBD2	TRBJ2-5	TGTGCCAGCAGCTTAGTCGGGGGGTTATCACAAGAGACCCAGTACTTC	CASSLVGGLSQETQYF
12	-	TRBV20-1	-	TRBJ2-1	TGCAGTGCTAGGGCCGGGTCTAGTGAGCAGTTCTTC	CSARAGSSEQFF
12	few	TRBV29-1	TRBD2	TRBJ2-5	TGCAGCGTTGAAGTGGGGGGGGAGACCCAGTACTTC	CSVEVGGETQYF
13	-	TRBV3-1	-	TRBJ2-1	TGTGCCAGCAGCCCAACTTCGGCCCCAGGGCAGTTCTTC	CASSPTSAPGQFF
12	-	TRBV28	-	TRBJ1-1	TGTGCCAGCAGTTTCGGGGACACTGAAGCTTTCTTT	CASSFGDTEAFF
16	few	TRBV20-1	-	TRBJ2-2	TGCAGTGCTAGAGAGGGGCGGGGTCTGTACACCGGGGAGCTGTTTTTT	CSAREGRGLYTGELFF
13	many	TRBV7-3	TRBD1	TRBJ1-6	TGTGCCAGCAGCCTCACGGACAGGGGTCCCCTCCACTTT	CASSLTDRGPLHF
13	few	TRBV12-3/TRBV12-4	TRBD1	TRBJ2-5	TGTGCCAGCAGTCCCCGGGACAGTGGAACCCAGTACTTC	CASSPRDSGTQYF
13	-	TRBV5-1	-	TRBJ1-2	TGCGCCAGCACCCCTACAGGGAACTATGGCTACACCTTC	CASTPTGNYGYTF
17	many	TRBV5-1	TRBD2	TRBJ2-1	TGCGCCAGCAGCTTGGCTACTAGCGGGAGGGCCTTGGATGAGCAGTTCTTC	CASSLATSGRALDEQFF
16	many	TRBV6-5	-	TRBJ2-2	TGTGCCAGCAGTTACTTATCACGCAGCACCACCGGGGAGCTGTTTTTT	CASSYLSRSTTGELFF
16	-	TRBV27	-	TRBJ1-2	TGTGCCAGCAGTTTATCTCGCGGGGTAACTAACTATGGCTACACCTTC	CASSLSRGVTNYGYTF
14	few	TRBV5-1	-	TRBJ1-2	TGCGCCAGCAGCTTGTCGGCAGGGGAGGGTGGCTACACCTTC	CASSLSAGEGGYTF
14	few	TRBV20-1	-	TRBJ1-2	TGCAGTGCTAGTCAGGTAGTCGCTAACTATGGCTACACCTTC	CSASQVVANYGYTF
16	few	TRBV27	-	TRBJ1-6	TGTGCCAGCAATGCGTTTGGGGGCTCCTATAATTCACCCCTCCACTTT	CASNAFGGSYNSPLHF
13	many	TRBV12-3/TRBV12-4	-	TRBJ2-1	TGTGCCAGCAGTTTAACAACCTACAATGAGCAGTTCTTC	CASSLTTYNEQFF
14	-	TRBV7-9	-	TRBJ1-4	TGTGCCAGCAGCTTCAGGGGATCAGATGAAAAACTGTTTTTT	CASSFRGSDEKLFF
14	-	TRBV27	-	TRBJ2-3	TGTGCCAGCAGTGTCTCCCTTGGCACAGATACGCAGTATTTT	CASSVSLGTDTQYF
15	few	TRBV5-6	TRBD1	TRBJ1-4	TGTGCCAGCAGCTTCGGCAGGGGGATTGATGAAAAACTGTTTTTT	CASSFGRGIDEKLFF
12	-	TRBV19	-	TRBJ1-2	TGTGCCACCACTTGGGGGACCTATGGCTACACCTTC	CATTWGTYGYTF
14	-	TRBV5-1	TRBD1	TRBJ2-5	TGCGCCAGCAGCTCCGGACAGGGGTGGGAGGCCCAGTACTTC	CASSSGQGWEAQYF
14	-	TRBV5-6	-	TRBJ1-2	TGTGCCAGCACCCCCCAGTATGGGAACTATGGCTACACCTTC	CASTPQYGNYGYTF
15	once	TRBV15	TRBD2	TRBJ2-5	TGTGCCACCAGAGGGCATAGCGGGGCCCAAGAGACCCAGTACTTC	CATRGHSGAQETQYF
16	-	TRBV7-8	-	TRBJ2-2	TGTGCCAGCAGCTTAAGTCGGGGAAGGGACACCGGGGAGCTGTTTTTT	CASSLSRGRDTGELFF
14	-	TRBV29-1	TRBD2	TRBJ2-2	TGCAGCTCCAGAACTAGCGGGGCCACCGGGGAGCTGTTTTTT	CSSRTSGATGELFF
18	many	TRBV20-1	-	TRBJ1-6	TGCAGTGCTAGAGATTTGGTAACAGGTAGCTCCTATAATTCACCCCTCCACTTT	CSARDLVTGSSYNSPLHF